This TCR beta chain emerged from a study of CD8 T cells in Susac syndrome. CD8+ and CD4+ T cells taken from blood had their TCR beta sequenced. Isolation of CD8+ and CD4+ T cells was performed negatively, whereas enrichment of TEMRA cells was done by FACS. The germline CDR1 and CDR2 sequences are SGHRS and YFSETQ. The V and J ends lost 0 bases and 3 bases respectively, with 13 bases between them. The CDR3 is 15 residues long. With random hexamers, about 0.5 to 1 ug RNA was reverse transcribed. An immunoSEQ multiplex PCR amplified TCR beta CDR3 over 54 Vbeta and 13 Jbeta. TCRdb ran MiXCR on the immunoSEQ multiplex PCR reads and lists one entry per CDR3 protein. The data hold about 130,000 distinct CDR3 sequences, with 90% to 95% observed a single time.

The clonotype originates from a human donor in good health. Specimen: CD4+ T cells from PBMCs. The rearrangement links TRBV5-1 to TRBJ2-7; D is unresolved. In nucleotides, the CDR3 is TGCGCCAGCAGCTTGGCCTCGGATGGTTACTACGAGCAGTACTTC. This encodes CASSLASDGYYEQYF.